This T cell receptor (beta chain) stems from a study of OX40 agonist ivuxolimab in advanced cancers. This clone has more than one count but fewer than ten. Here immunoSEQ multiplex PCR was the method, and the copy in TCRdb shows in-frame clones only, minus some. The data hold some 25,000 clones, with 75% to 85% observed a single time. CDR3 length: 14 residues. With V trimmed by 6 bases and J by 5 bases, 9 bases remained unmatched. Germline loops: CDR1 SGHVS, CDR2 FQNEAQ. This specimen consisted of CD4+ or CD8+ T cells sorted from blood, obtained in a trial of the OX40 agonist ivuxolimab. This TCR came from an adult with an advanced solid tumor such as melanoma, head and neck, liver or kidney cancer. This chain uses TRBV7-8 with TRBJ2-7; TRBD2 matches 8 bases. CDR3 coding DNA: TGTGCCAGCAGTTCTCGGGGGGGGAGTGACGAGCAGTACTTC. Protein: CASSSRGGSDEQYF. The complete variable domain, with remaining parts taken from reference TRBV7-8 and TRBJ2-7, reads GAGVSQSPRYKVAKRGQDVALRCDPISGHVSLFWYQQALGQGPEFLTYFQNEAQLDKSGLPSDRFFAERPEGSVSTLKIQRTQQEDSAVYLCASSSRGGSDEQYFGPGTRLTVT.